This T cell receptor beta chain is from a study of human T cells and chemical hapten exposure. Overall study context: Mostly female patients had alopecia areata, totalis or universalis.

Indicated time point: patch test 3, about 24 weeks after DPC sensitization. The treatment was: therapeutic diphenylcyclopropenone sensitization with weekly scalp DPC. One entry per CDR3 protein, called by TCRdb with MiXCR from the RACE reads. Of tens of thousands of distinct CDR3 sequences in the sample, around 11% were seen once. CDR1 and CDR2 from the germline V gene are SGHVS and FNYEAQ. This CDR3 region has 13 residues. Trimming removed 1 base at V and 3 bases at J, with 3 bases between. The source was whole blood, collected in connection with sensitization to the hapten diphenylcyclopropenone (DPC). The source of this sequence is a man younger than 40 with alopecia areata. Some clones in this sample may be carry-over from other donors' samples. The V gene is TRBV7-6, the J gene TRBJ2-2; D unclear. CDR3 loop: CASSLDYTGELFF. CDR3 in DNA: TGTGCCAGCAGCTTAGACTACACCGGGGAGCTGTTTTTT.